This paragraph reports one TCR beta chain. The target of this receptor is not known. These data come from a study of CXCR3-negative and CXCR3-positive naive CD8 T cells (dated by TCRdb to the late 2010s). Notes on the research overall: Roughly 140 million TRB reads were obtained in total, roughly 1.5 +/- 0.3 million reads per library. Diversity and physicochemical repertoire analyses covered eleven to twelve donors pooled from two independent experiments. TRBV-TRBJ cluster analysis included naive subsets from five or six donors and memory cells from 3 donors. On the study overall, not on this receptor specifically: Naive CXCR3-negative and CXCR3-positive cells from the same donor showed similar TRBV-TRBJ usage, whereas memory cells showed distinct patterns. Compared with CXCR3-negative naive cells, CXCR3-positive naive cells had TRB CDR3s with higher hydrophobicity (lower Kidera factor 4), lower energy, and higher strength and volume indices. Repertoire diversity was comparably high in both naive subsets but much lower in memory CD8+ T cells. Because surface CD5, which is linked to self-reactivity in mice, was comparable between the naive subsets, TCR interaction strength was also inferred from the physicochemical properties of TRB CDR3s. CXCR3 expression partially decreased after cryopreservation, so most assays used freshly isolated PBMCs.

Each CD8+ T cell subset was flow-sorted in triplicate, and 250,000 to 300,000 cells per subset were placed directly into RLT lysis buffer. Naive CD8+ T cells were defined stringently as CD45RO-CCR7+CD27+CD95- to exclude memory contaminants. Peripheral blood mononuclear cells were isolated from buffy coats by standard density gradient centrifugation. Naive CXCR3-negative and CXCR3-positive CD8+ T cells were flow-sorted using a FACSAria III. Total RNA was extracted from sorted cells with an RNeasy Mini Kit. Its CDR3 holds 16 amino acids, cysteine through phenylalanine. No DNA sequence is on record. Sequencing instrument: NextSeq 550. The Human TCR Profiling Kit (MiLaboratory) was used to make UMI-labeled 5' RACE TRB cDNA libraries. cDNA synthesis used the entire amount of extracted RNA, and PCR amplification then used the entire amount of cDNA produced. Libraries were prepared in parallel with an identical number of PCR cycles. The study's own analysis went as follows. MIGEC and MiXCR extracted about 53,000 +/- 10,000 unique UMI-labeled TRB cDNA molecules per library, requiring at least two reads per UMI. An average of approximately 40,000 +/- 10,000 functional in-frame TRB CDR3 nucleotide clonotypes without stop codons was found per library. After downsampling to 5000 UMI-labeled TRB molecules per sample, diversity metrics such as normalized Shannon-Wiener and Chao1 were calculated in VDJtools. For the central five CDR3 residues, VDJtools calculated physicochemical properties weighted by clonotype size, namely interaction energy, strength, volume and Kidera factor 4. Through TCRdb reprocessing, the reads give one entry per CDR3 protein sequence; DNA is omitted. TCRdb's processing, not the authors', yielded these V and J calls. The table held for this sample gives 85,000 to 130,000 distinct CDR3 sequences. In total, the top ten clones hold approximately 0.37% of the sample.

The source material was naive CXCR3+ CD8+ T cells from blood. The cell subset or site label here, explained by the study, means: CD45RO-CCR7+CD27+CD95- naive CD8+ T cells expressing CXCR3 (TNR3+). This TCR came from a human donor in good health. Some clones in this sample may be carry-over from other donors' samples. The chain couples TRBV23-1 to TRBJ2-2. TRBV23-1 qualifies as an ORF whose function is uncertain. The CDR3 sequence is CASSHSDILIAGELFF.